This T cell receptor (beta chain) stems from a study of T-cell reconstitution after alpha-beta-depleted transplantation in children. A few counts support this clonotype. It was with unique molecular identifiers that the TCRbeta library was prepared. TCRdb reprocessed the PCR reads with MiXCR, giving one entry per CDR3 protein. Of 500,000 to 600,000 distinct CDR3 sequences in the sample, 25% to 30% were seen once. In germline, CDR1 is MNHEY, CDR2 SMNVEV (reference sequence). The V and J ends lost 7 bases and 8 bases, in that order; junction bases with no gene match: 4. The CDR3 is 14 residues long. The sequence derives from a boy under three years old with Wiskott-Aldrich syndrome, due to receive a stem cell transplant. Sequences were derived from PBMCs, sampled before TCRalphabeta/CD19-depleted stem cell transplant. J is TRBJ2-4 and V is TRBV27, with 14 bases aligning to TRBD2. This chain's CDR3 is CASTRLAGGDIQYF. Here the CDR3 DNA reads TGTGCCAGCACAAGACTAGCGGGAGGGGACATTCAGTACTTC.